The rows below give T cell receptor beta chains drawn from one sample of a study of Tregs in tolerant kidney transplant recipients. Clones were read by immunoSEQ multiplex PCR, and TCRdb kept only the in-frame ones, dropping some. Of 240,000 or so clones detected, approximately 83% appear once; the ten largest clones hold less than 0.75%. The sequenced sample consisted of CD4+ T cells from blood. The receptors were gathered from a human donor in good health. Both conserved end residues are part of each CDR3. D genes are given only for firm matches. Clone size is given for some rows only: seen once, a few or many times, or a class if the clone is expanded.

TRBJ1-6	NA	TRBV2	few	TGTGCCACGTGCGGAGAGGGTTCTTCACCCCTCCACTTT	CATCGEGSSPLHF
TRBJ2-7	TRBD1	TRBV10-3	once	TGTGCCATCGCCGCAGGGGGCGGGTACGAGCAGTACTTC	CAIAAGGGYEQYF
TRBJ1-1	NA	TRBV7-9	NA	TGTGCCAGCAGCCCCGGAACAGGAGAGAACACTGAAGCTTTCTTT	CASSPGTGENTEAFF
TRBJ2-2	TRBD2	TRBV4-2	NA	TGTGCCAGCAGCCAAGATCCTAGCGGGGGCCCGAACACCGGGGAGCTGTTTTTT	CASSQDPSGGPNTGELFF
TRBJ2-5	TRBD2	TRBV29-1	NA	TGCAGCGTTGCGCCGGGACTAGGGAACCAAGAGACCCAGTACTTC	CSVAPGLGNQETQYF
TRBJ2-5	TRBD1	TRBV5-1	NA	TGCGCCAGCAGCGCATGGGACAGGCGGCGAGGGCAAGAGACCCAGTACTTC	CASSAWDRRRGQETQYF
TRBJ1-1	NA	TRBV15	NA	TGTGCCACCAGCAGAGACAGGGTAAACACTGAAGCTTTCTTT	CATSRDRVNTEAFF
TRBJ1-1	TRBD1	TRBV29-1	NA	TGCAGCGCCCTGGGGACAGGGGGGGATAACACTGAAGCTTTCTTT	CSALGTGGDNTEAFF
TRBJ2-3	TRBD1	TRBV25-1	NA	TGTGCCAGCAGTCGACGGACAGGGGCCAACACAGATACGCAGTATTTT	CASSRRTGANTDTQYF
TRBJ1-4	NA	TRBV7-9	NA	TGTGCCAGCAGCCGCCTGACCGCAACTAATGAAAAACTGTTTTTT	CASSRLTATNEKLFF
TRBJ2-7	NA	TRBV5-1	NA	TGCGCCAGCAGCTCCATACCATCCTTAGCGGAGGGGATGAACGAGCAGTACTTC	CASSSIPSLAEGMNEQYF
TRBJ1-1	NA	TRBV10-2	NA	TGCGCCAGTAGTTACAGGGACACTGAAGCTTTCTTT	CASSYRDTEAFF
TRBJ1-2	NA	TRBV15	NA	TGTGCCACCAGCAGAGCGGACAGAATCTATGGCTACACCTTC	CATSRADRIYGYTF
TRBJ2-7	NA	TRBV4-2	few	TGTGCCAGCAGCCAAGATAGGGGGGAGGGCCGGTACGAGCAGTACTTC	CASSQDRGEGRYEQYF
TRBJ2-7	TRBD1	TRBV5-6	once	TGTGCCAGCAGCCAGGGACAGAGCTTCTACGAGCAGTACTTC	CASSQGQSFYEQYF
TRBJ2-7	TRBD1	TRBV2	once	TGTGCCAGCAGTGGACAGGGAATATACGAGCAGTACTTC	CASSGQGIYEQYF
TRBJ2-1	NA	TRBV27	few	TGTGCCAGCAGTGCTTGGGGACCGGGGGAAGGACAGTGGACCTCCGGGAATGAGCAGTTCTTC	CASSAWGPGEGQWTSGNEQFF
TRBJ2-7	TRBD2	TRBV6-5	NA	TGTGCCAGCAGTTACAGCGGGGTAAACTACGAGCAGTACTTC	CASSYSGVNYEQYF
TRBJ2-1	TRBD2	TRBV11-2	NA	TGTGCCAGCAGCACGGACCCTAGCGGGAGGTCCTACAATGAGCAGTTCTTC	CASSTDPSGRSYNEQFF
TRBJ2-3	NA	TRBV19	NA	TGTGCCAGTAGTAGGCGCGGGGCAGATACGCAGTATTTT	CASSRRGADTQYF
TRBJ2-7	TRBD2	TRBV6-1	NA	TGTGCCAGCAGCGGTAGCGGGGGCTACGAGCAGTACTTC	CASSGSGGYEQYF
TRBJ2-2	NA	TRBV11-3	NA	TGTGCCAGCAGCTTGGGGTGGAGGGCGAACACCGGGGAGCTGTTTTTT	CASSLGWRANTGELFF
TRBJ2-5	TRBD1	TRBV19	NA	TGTGCCAGTAGGAACTCAGGGGGAAGAGAGACCCAGTACTTC	CASRNSGGRETQYF
TRBJ1-1	TRBD1	TRBV5-4	NA	TGTGCCAGCAGCTTGGCCTCAGGGGGCTACCGCGCTTTCTTT	CASSLASGGYRAFF
TRBJ2-1	TRBD2	TRBV5-1	NA	TGCGCCAGCAGACCCGGGACTAGCTCCTACAATGAGCAGTTCTTC	CASRPGTSSYNEQFF
TRBJ1-2	NA	TRBV6-5	NA	TGTGCCAGCAGTCACCCGGGCAGCACTAACTATGGCTACACCTTC	CASSHPGSTNYGYTF
TRBJ1-2	TRBD1	TRBV2	NA	TGTGCCAGCAGGTTATTCACAGGGGACGGCTACACCTTC	CASRLFTGDGYTF
TRBJ2-7	TRBD1	TRBV19	NA	TGTGCCAGTAGTATAGAAGGGACAGGGACCTACGAGCAGTACTTC	CASSIEGTGTYEQYF
TRBJ2-1	TRBD1	TRBV30	NA	TGTGCCTGGATCGGGACAGGGGAGTCCTCCTACAATGAGCAGTTCTTC	CAWIGTGESSYNEQFF
TRBJ2-7	NA	TRBV6-5	NA	TGTGCCAGCAGTTACCGGGGTCAGGGGCCATACGAGCAGTACTTC	CASSYRGQGPYEQYF
TRBJ2-7	TRBD2	TRBV2	NA	TGTGCCAGCAGTGAAGCCCGGCTAGCGGGAGGGCACGAGCAGTACTTC	CASSEARLAGGHEQYF
TRBJ1-5	NA	TRBV21-1	once	TGTGCCAGCAGCCTAACGCCCAGGGGGGATCAGCCCCAGCATTTT	CASSLTPRGDQPQHF
TRBJ1-2	TRBD1	TRBV7-8	NA	TGTGCCAGCAGCTTGAGGGACAGGGGTATCGGTGGCTACACCTTC	CASSLRDRGIGGYTF
TRBJ2-7	NA	TRBV30	NA	TGTGCCTGGAGTAGGGACTCCTCCTACGAGCAGTACTTC	CAWSRDSSYEQYF
TRBJ2-2	NA	TRBV5-1	NA	TGCGCCAGCAGCCCAACAACCTACACCGGGGAGCTGTTTTTT	CASSPTTYTGELFF
TRBJ2-7	TRBD1	TRBV4-1	NA	TGCGCCAGCAGCCCTGTCGGGGGACAGGTCTACGAGCAGTACTTC	CASSPVGGQVYEQYF
TRBJ2-3	TRBD2	TRBV5-1	NA	TGCGCCAGCAGCTGGACTAGCGGGGGGGCTGGCACAGATACGCAGTATTTT	CASSWTSGGAGTDTQYF
TRBJ1-2	NA	TRBV6-6	NA	TGTGCCAGCAGTTACGGAGAAGCCAATGGCTACACCTTC	CASSYGEANGYTF
TRBJ1-4	NA	TRBV2	few	TGTGCCAGCAGTGCGGACCATAATGAAAAACTGTTTTTT	CASSADHNEKLFF
TRBJ2-7	TRBD1	TRBV7-9	few	TGTGCCAGCAGCTCACGGTCGACAGGGAACGAGCAGTACTTC	CASSSRSTGNEQYF
TRBJ2-7	NA	TRBV6-5	NA	TGTGCCAGCAGTTACTCGAGGGGCCGAGGGAAAGAGCAGTACTTC	CASSYSRGRGKEQYF
TRBJ1-4	NA	TRBV5-6	once	TGTGCCAGCAGCCCTGGTCGCCAAATTAATGAAAAACTGTTTTTT	CASSPGRQINEKLFF
TRBJ2-7	NA	TRBV27	NA	TGTGCCAGCAGTTTATCGGACGTCTCCTACGAGCAGTACTTC	CASSLSDVSYEQYF
TRBJ1-5	NA	TRBV6-5	few	TGTGCCAGCAGTTATAGCAGGGCCGCTCAGCCCCAGCATTTT	CASSYSRAAQPQHF
TRBJ2-7	NA	TRBV5-6	NA	TGTGCCAGCAGCTCGTCGTGGGCCCCGGCGCGACCCTCCTACGAGCAGTACTTC	CASSSSWAPARPSYEQYF
TRBJ2-7	NA	TRBV5-1	NA	TGCGCCAGCAGCTTGGCCCAGAGTCCCCACGAGCAGTACTTC	CASSLAQSPHEQYF
TRBJ2-7	NA	TRBV14	NA	TGTGCCAGCAGCCAAGAAGGGGGGAGCAGGTTCTACGAGCAGTACTTC	CASSQEGGSRFYEQYF
TRBJ1-5	NA	TRBV10-1	NA	TGCGCCAGCAGTGAGTCGGGGCTATATCTTAGCAATCAGCCCCAGCATTTT	CASSESGLYLSNQPQHF
TRBJ2-3	NA	TRBV18	NA	TGTGCCAGCTCACGGCCGGGAGATACGCAGTATTTT	CASSRPGDTQYF
TRBJ2-1	NA	TRBV18	NA	TGTGCCAGCTCACCACCGGCGGTGAGAGGGGATGAGCAGTTCTTC	CASSPPAVRGDEQFF